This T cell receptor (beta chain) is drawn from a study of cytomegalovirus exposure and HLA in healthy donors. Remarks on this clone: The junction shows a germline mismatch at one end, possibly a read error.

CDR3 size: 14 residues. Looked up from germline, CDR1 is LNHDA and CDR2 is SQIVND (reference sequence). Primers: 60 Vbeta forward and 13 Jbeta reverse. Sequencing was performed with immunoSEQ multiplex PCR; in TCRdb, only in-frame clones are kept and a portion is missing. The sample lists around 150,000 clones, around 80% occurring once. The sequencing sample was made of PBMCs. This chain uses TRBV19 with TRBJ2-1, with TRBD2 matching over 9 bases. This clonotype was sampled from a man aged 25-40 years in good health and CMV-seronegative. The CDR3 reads CASNIAGVGNEQFF. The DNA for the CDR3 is TGTGCCAGTAATATAGCGGGAGTTGGGAATGAGCAGTTCTTC.